One TCR beta chain is described in this entry. Its antigen remains unidentified. Whole-study results and caveats: The larger-cohort validation was restricted to a single TCR beta V-J rearrangement rather than whole repertoires. Tumor Tregs overlapped most with tumor, then blood, naive CD4+ cells.

A single record per CDR3 protein comes from TCRdb applying MiXCR to the 5' RACE reads. Of 45,000 to 70,000 distinct CDR3 sequences detected, around 26% appear once; the ten largest clones hold more than 3%. CDR3 length equals 13 residues. V was pared by 3 bases and J by 6 bases, with 14 bases between. The germline V gene encodes CDR1 DFQATT and CDR2 SNEGSKA (reference sequence). The memory fraction was CD4+CD45RO+CD25- cells. Sequenced: tumor-infiltrating memory CD4+ T cells sorted from the breast tumor. Subset defined: memory CD4+ T cells, CD4+CD45RO+CD25-. This TCR derives from a female donor with breast cancer. The rearrangement uses TRBV20-1 and TRBJ1-2; tentative D call: TRBD1 (5 bases). The DNA of the CDR3 is TGCAGTGCTAGTCTCGGGGCCGGGCATGGCTACACCTTC. It specifies CSASLGAGHGYTF.